This TCR beta chain was profiled in a study of blood T cell repertoires in COVID-19 (TCRdb year 2020). About the full investigation: Samples covering the acute and convalescent phases of COVID-19 were provided by collaborators in the United States, Italy and Spain. The prospective study material was composed of cDNA or gDNA derived from T cells, B-cell-depleted T cells, or PBMCs. Subjects who had been exposed to COVID-19, were actively infected with it, or had recovered from it provided the deeply sampled blood TCRbeta repertoires that made up the dataset. The repertoires were released in a freely available public database meant as a resource for research on the immune response to SARS-CoV-2. The samples were drawn from two sources: the first 160 participants of the ongoing ImmuneRACE study, and about 1,300 subjects contributed by 6 global collaborators. The sample metadata nearly always contained a de-identified subject ID, COVID-19 status, age in years and sex. Where HLA class I and class II types were available, the types were taken from metadata supplied by the sample provider, not from assay-based typing. Overall study results and their limits: How much clinical and demographic metadata was included differed by source and by participant, and the metadata was provided uncurated.

Another Seattle source contributed samples from volunteer blood donors who had recovered from COVID-19. Collaborating institutions collected whole blood in K2EDTA tubes following their own protocols. Collaborator samples were shipped for TCRbeta analysis as frozen whole blood, isolated PBMCs, or DNA extracted from either sample type. The germline V gene sets CDR1 to SQVTM and CDR2 to ANQGSEA. The CDR3 sequence holds 13 residues, the cysteine and phenylalanine included. The sequence is cut down to CDR3 DNA, 39 bases in frame from base 1. V is pared back by 7 bases and J by 4 bases, with 13 bases lying between the germline termini. A word on this clone: Its antigen specificity is not known. Base-call qualities are not available, and no considerably larger clone is one nucleotide away.

TCRbeta CDR3 regions were amplified from genomic DNA using the immunoSEQ Assay, a bias-controlled multiplex PCR. The authors' analysis ran thus. Within the assay, amplification of reference gene primers was used to estimate how many nucleated cells each sample contained. Sequence reads were collapsed and filtered to measure the absolute abundance of every unique TCRbeta CDR3 rearrangement. Productive Simpson clonality was computed per sample as the square root of Simpson's diversity index over productive rearrangements. Drawn from immuneACCESS, this table holds only the in-frame rearrangements with V and J called that TCRdb kept. Clones are partly lost; checked studies trace under half to an unresolved V gene and leave the rest unexplained. D and trimming come from the DNA, and the V and J calls and clone size come from that table. Across this sample there are a few hundred thousand clones, with approximately 82% seen only once. The ten largest clones represent roughly 1.9% of the sample.

The TCR originated in a man aged 25 to 40 who had recovered from COVID-19. The sequence joins TRBV29-1 to TRBJ2-2; TRBD1 might be the D gene, on 5 matching bases. Source material: peripheral blood. CDR3 region: CSGIQGRTGELFF. The DNA sequence is as follows: TGCAGCGGAATCCAGGGCCGCACCGGGGAGCTGTTTTTT.